This is a list of T cell receptor beta chains from one sample in a study of shared clonotypes between healthy human individuals. TCRdb keeps only in-frame clones here, not all; method: immunoSEQ multiplex PCR. The profile shows more than 2,000,000 clones, 85% to 95% of them singletons. Sequencing was performed on naive CD4+ T cells from PBMCs. The receptors shown here come from a man between 18 and 29 years old in good health. Some clones in this sample may be carry-over from other donors' samples. Both conserved end residues are part of each CDR3. Each record gives: D gene, V gene, clone size, J gene, CDR3 DNA, CDR3 protein. The D gene is left open where the match is weak. Clone size, where shown, is once, few, many, or a class for clones that have expanded.

d_gene: TRBD1
v_gene: TRBV9
abundance: -
j_gene: TRBJ1-4
CDR3nt: TGTGCCAGCAGGCACAGGACAGGGAGCGAAAAACTGTTTTTT
CDR3aa: CASRHRTGSEKLFF

d_gene: TRBD1
v_gene: TRBV6-5
abundance: -
j_gene: TRBJ2-3
CDR3nt: TGTGCCAGCAGTTTGCCGGGACAGACAGATACGCAGTATTTT
CDR3aa: CASSLPGQTDTQYF

d_gene: -
v_gene: TRBV19
abundance: -
j_gene: TRBJ1-5
CDR3nt: TGTGCCAGTAGTATAGGTGAAGGGGCGGGCAATCAGCCCCAGCATTTT
CDR3aa: CASSIGEGAGNQPQHF

d_gene: -
v_gene: TRBV28
abundance: -
j_gene: TRBJ1-6
CDR3nt: TGTGCCAGCAGTTTAGGGATTCCAGGATCACCCCTCCACTTT
CDR3aa: CASSLGIPGSPLHF

d_gene: -
v_gene: TRBV11-2
abundance: -
j_gene: TRBJ1-2
CDR3nt: TGTGCCAGCAGTTGGGTACCGTCTTATGGCTACACCTTC
CDR3aa: CASSWVPSYGYTF

d_gene: -
v_gene: TRBV6-5
abundance: -
j_gene: TRBJ1-3
CDR3nt: TGTGCCAGCACCACGGGACCCGGAAACACCATATATTTT
CDR3aa: CASTTGPGNTIYF

d_gene: -
v_gene: TRBV4-3
abundance: -
j_gene: TRBJ2-2
CDR3nt: TGCGCCAGCAGCCAAGAGCCGACCGCCCCCGCCGGGGAGCTGTTTTTT
CDR3aa: CASSQEPTAPAGELFF

d_gene: TRBD1
v_gene: TRBV5-1
abundance: -
j_gene: TRBJ2-7
CDR3nt: TGCGCCAGCAGCTTGGCGGACAGGGGGGGCTACGAGCAGTACTTC
CDR3aa: CASSLADRGGYEQYF

d_gene: -
v_gene: TRBV18
abundance: -
j_gene: TRBJ1-4
CDR3nt: TGTGCCAGCTCACCCCAGGGAATCAATGAAAAACTGTTTTTT
CDR3aa: CASSPQGINEKLFF

d_gene: TRBD2
v_gene: TRBV7-9
abundance: once
j_gene: TRBJ2-1
CDR3nt: TGTGCCAGCAGTCGAACTAGCGGGTTTGAGAATGAGCAGTTCTTC
CDR3aa: CASSRTSGFENEQFF

d_gene: -
v_gene: TRBV29-1
abundance: -
j_gene: TRBJ1-1
CDR3nt: TGCAGCGGGTACATGAACACTGAAGCTTTCTTT
CDR3aa: CSGYMNTEAFF

d_gene: TRBD1
v_gene: TRBV29-1
abundance: once
j_gene: TRBJ2-5
CDR3nt: TGCAGCGTAGCCCCGGGACAGGGGCGGGTGGCCCAGTACTTC
CDR3aa: CSVAPGQGRVAQYF

d_gene: TRBD1
v_gene: TRBV7-7
abundance: -
j_gene: TRBJ2-7
CDR3nt: TGTGCCAGCAGCCCCGGACAGGGGCGTTTCTACGAGCAGTACTTC
CDR3aa: CASSPGQGRFYEQYF

d_gene: -
v_gene: TRBV6-5
abundance: -
j_gene: TRBJ1-5
CDR3nt: TGTGCCAGCAGTGAGACCGCCAATCAGCCCCAGCATTTT
CDR3aa: CASSETANQPQHF

d_gene: -
v_gene: TRBV28
abundance: -
j_gene: TRBJ2-1
CDR3nt: TGTGCCAGCAACGACCCGGGCCGGGGGGCTATGGACAATGAGCAGTTCTTC
CDR3aa: CASNDPGRGAMDNEQFF

d_gene: -
v_gene: TRBV18
abundance: -
j_gene: TRBJ2-7
CDR3nt: TGTGCCAGCTCACCACTTGTGGGAGAGGGCGAGCAGTACTTC
CDR3aa: CASSPLVGEGEQYF

d_gene: -
v_gene: TRBV4-1
abundance: -
j_gene: TRBJ1-1
CDR3nt: TGCGCCAGCAGCCACGCCATAATACGAGGTTCTTACACTGAAGCTTTCTTT
CDR3aa: CASSHAIIRGSYTEAFF

d_gene: -
v_gene: TRBV28
abundance: -
j_gene: TRBJ2-7
CDR3nt: TGTGCCAGCAGTTTACCCCCCCTGGACGAGCAGTACTTC
CDR3aa: CASSLPPLDEQYF

d_gene: -
v_gene: TRBV5-6
abundance: -
j_gene: TRBJ2-2
CDR3nt: TGTGCCAGCAGCTTTTGGGGGGCGCAGGCCGGGGAGCTGTTTTTT
CDR3aa: CASSFWGAQAGELFF

d_gene: -
v_gene: TRBV29-1
abundance: -
j_gene: TRBJ2-3
CDR3nt: TGCAGCGTTGAAGATTTAGATACGCAGTATTTT
CDR3aa: CSVEDLDTQYF

d_gene: -
v_gene: TRBV7-8
abundance: -
j_gene: TRBJ2-7
CDR3nt: TGTGCCAGCAGCTTATACGGGAGTTCCTACGAGCAGTACTTC
CDR3aa: CASSLYGSSYEQYF

d_gene: -
v_gene: TRBV6-5
abundance: -
j_gene: TRBJ1-2
CDR3nt: TGTGCCAGCAAAGGGGGGGACCGGGTTCAGGGCTACACCTTC
CDR3aa: CASKGGDRVQGYTF

d_gene: -
v_gene: TRBV7-2
abundance: -
j_gene: TRBJ2-2
CDR3nt: TGTGCCAGCAGCCCATACCAGGGCGGGGAGCTGTTTTTT
CDR3aa: CASSPYQGGELFF

d_gene: -
v_gene: TRBV11-2
abundance: -
j_gene: TRBJ2-7
CDR3nt: TGTGCCAGCAGCCCGAGGGGGTTGGTATTCTACGAGCAGTACTTC
CDR3aa: CASSPRGLVFYEQYF

d_gene: TRBD1
v_gene: TRBV6-5
abundance: -
j_gene: TRBJ1-5
CDR3nt: TGTGCCAGCAGTTACTCTGCAGGGGGCGGTCAGCCCCAGCATTTT
CDR3aa: CASSYSAGGGQPQHF

d_gene: -
v_gene: TRBV4-1
abundance: -
j_gene: TRBJ2-3
CDR3nt: TGCGCCAGCAGCCAAGGGGATACAGATACGCAGTATTTT
CDR3aa: CASSQGDTDTQYF

d_gene: TRBD1
v_gene: TRBV18
abundance: -
j_gene: TRBJ1-2
CDR3nt: TGTGCCAGCTCACCACAGGACAGGGCGCCTAACTATGGCTACACCTTC
CDR3aa: CASSPQDRAPNYGYTF

d_gene: -
v_gene: TRBV5-5
abundance: -
j_gene: TRBJ1-1
CDR3nt: TGTGCCAGCAGCTTTCTTCTGCGGCCATGGGATACTGAAGCTTTCTTT
CDR3aa: CASSFLLRPWDTEAFF

d_gene: -
v_gene: TRBV5-6
abundance: once
j_gene: TRBJ2-3
CDR3nt: TGTGCCAGCAGCTCACAGGTGGATACGCAGTATTTT
CDR3aa: CASSSQVDTQYF

d_gene: -
v_gene: TRBV27
abundance: -
j_gene: TRBJ2-4
CDR3nt: TGTGCCAGCAGTTTATCCCCAGTCGGGGACATTCAGTACTTC
CDR3aa: CASSLSPVGDIQYF

d_gene: TRBD1
v_gene: TRBV5-1
abundance: -
j_gene: TRBJ1-1
CDR3nt: TGCGCCAGCAGCTCCGGGAACACAGGGGGCGCTGAAGCTTTCTTT
CDR3aa: CASSSGNTGGAEAFF

d_gene: -
v_gene: TRBV11-2
abundance: -
j_gene: TRBJ2-3
CDR3nt: TGTGCCAGCAGCTTAGGCCTTCGACCCACAGATACGCAGTATTTT
CDR3aa: CASSLGLRPTDTQYF

d_gene: -
v_gene: TRBV18
abundance: -
j_gene: TRBJ1-5
CDR3nt: TGTGCCAGCTCCGGAGGGGAGGATCAGCCCCAGCATTTT
CDR3aa: CASSGGEDQPQHF

d_gene: -
v_gene: TRBV6-6
abundance: -
j_gene: TRBJ2-1
CDR3nt: TGTGCCAGCAGCATATCGGGACGCCTCAATGAGCAGTTCTTC
CDR3aa: CASSISGRLNEQFF

d_gene: -
v_gene: TRBV28
abundance: -
j_gene: TRBJ1-4
CDR3nt: TGTGCCAGCAGGGAGAGGGGGGAGTGGGAAAAACTGTTTTTT
CDR3aa: CASRERGEWEKLFF

d_gene: TRBD2
v_gene: TRBV5-1
abundance: -
j_gene: TRBJ2-3
CDR3nt: TGCGCCAGCAGCTCTAGCGGGAGGGGTGCAGATACGCAGTATTTT
CDR3aa: CASSSSGRGADTQYF

d_gene: -
v_gene: TRBV5-1
abundance: -
j_gene: TRBJ2-5
CDR3nt: TGCGCCAGCAGTAGGCGGGCACAAGAGACCCAGTACTTC
CDR3aa: CASSRRAQETQYF

d_gene: TRBD2
v_gene: TRBV6-5
abundance: -
j_gene: TRBJ2-4
CDR3nt: TGTGCCAGCAGTTCATATGGGACTAGCGGGAAAAACATTCAGTACTTC
CDR3aa: CASSSYGTSGKNIQYF